Reported below is one T cell receptor (beta chain). The antigen is unknown. The data are from a study of cytomegalovirus exposure and HLA in healthy donors. Study findings and constraints: The study recorded 150 to 200 TCR beta chains that were cytomegalovirus-associated. Presence/absence results assume similar sequencing depth per donor, which may not hold. Later analysis reportedly placed an Asian-associated ancestry cluster below the roughly 640-donor mean in N-insertions.

The length of the CDR3 is 15 residues. Germline loops: CDR1 MRHNA, CDR2 SNTAGT. The J segment lost 4 bases and the V segment lost 4 bases, leaving 8 bases of the junction unmatched. 60 Vbeta and 13 Jbeta primers were used in PCR. Using immunoSEQ multiplex PCR, the repertoire was profiled, and TCRdb retains in-frame clones only, with some absent. The sample consists of under 130,000 clones, around 76% of them appearing once. The TCR comes from a man between 40 and 49 years old in good health and CMV-seropositive. The V gene is TRBV6-4, the J gene TRBJ1-1; 8 nucleotides align to TRBD1. Sequencing used PBMCs. The CDR3 region has the DNA TGTGCCAGCAGTGCTTCGACAGGGGTGGGCACTGAAGCTTTCTTT. This sequence encodes CASSASTGVGTEAFF.